The clone carrying this T cell receptor (beta chain) was counted between two and nine times. Its antigen is not identified. The CDR3 contains 16 residues. V was clipped by 1 base and J by 0 bases; unmatched bases: 3. Germline lookup yields CDR1 MDHEN and CDR2 SYDVKM. These data belong to a study of cytomegalovirus exposure and HLA in healthy donors. Nominally healthy donors were sampled, though unrecorded immune exposures were likely. Findings of the study overall: Reportedly, fewer N-insertions than the roughly 600-donor mean appeared in an Asian-associated ancestry cluster in a later analysis. Despite most TCR sequences being rare, some public TCRs occurred in many donors.

The PCR had 60 Vbeta and 13 Jbeta primers. This table comes from immunoSEQ multiplex PCR, and its TCRdb copy is limited to in-frame clones, with some not included. The sample records hundreds of thousands of clones, approximately 82% being singletons. V is TRBV28 and J is TRBJ2-1, with TRBD2 matching over 7 bases. This TCR was sampled from a male donor in good health and CMV-seronegative. Sequencing input: PBMCs. The CDR3 is CASSLSRGSSYNEQFF. The CDR3 DNA follows: TGTGCCAGCAGTTTATCGCGGGGGAGCTCCTACAATGAGCAGTTCTTC.